This section outlines one T cell receptor (beta chain) sequence together with its context. These data are taken from a study of blood T cell repertoires in COVID-19. Looking at the study overall: From the United States, Italy and Spain came samples of acute and convalescent COVID-19.

The table came from immunoSEQ multiplex PCR; TCRdb's copy has only in-frame clones and leaves some out. This sample has about 150,000 clones, with about four fifths found just once. The CDR3 is 14 residues long. V was clipped by 3 bases and J by 0 bases, with 9 bases between them. The V gene's germline CDR1 is SGHTA and CDR2 FQGNSA. Sequencing was done on a sample of peripheral blood. This chain links TRBV7-2 with TRBJ2-7; possible D gene TRBD1, 6 bases. This clonotype was sampled from a human donor with acute or convalescent COVID-19. The donor label of this sample is uncertain. The DNA of the CDR3 is TGTGCCAGCAGCTTTCAGGGGACCTCCTACGAGCAGTACTTC. The encoded protein is CASSFQGTSYEQYF.